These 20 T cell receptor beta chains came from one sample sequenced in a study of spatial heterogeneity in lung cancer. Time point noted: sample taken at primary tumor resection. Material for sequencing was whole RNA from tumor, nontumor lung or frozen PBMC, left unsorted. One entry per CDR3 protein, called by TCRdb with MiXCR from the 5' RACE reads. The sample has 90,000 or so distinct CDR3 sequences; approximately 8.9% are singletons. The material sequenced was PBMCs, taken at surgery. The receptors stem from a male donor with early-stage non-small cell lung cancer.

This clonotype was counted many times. CDR3 protein: CSAIGKFGGTDTQYF. The DNA of the CDR3 is TGCAGTGCTATAGGAAAGTTTGGGGGCACAGATACGCAGTATTTT. This rearrangement joins TRBV20-1 to TRBJ2-3; D gene ambiguous. The CDR3 consists of 15 residues. Germline assignment: CDR1 DFQATT and CDR2 SNEGSKA (reference sequence). Trimming shortened V by 4 bases and J by 1 base, and 15 bases separated the two germline ends.

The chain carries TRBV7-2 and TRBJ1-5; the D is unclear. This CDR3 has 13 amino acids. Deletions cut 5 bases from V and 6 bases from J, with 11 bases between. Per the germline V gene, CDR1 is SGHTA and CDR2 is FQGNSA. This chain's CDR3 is CASSPFEGQPQHF. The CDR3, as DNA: TGTGCCAGCAGCCCATTTGAAGGTCAGCCCCAGCATTTT.

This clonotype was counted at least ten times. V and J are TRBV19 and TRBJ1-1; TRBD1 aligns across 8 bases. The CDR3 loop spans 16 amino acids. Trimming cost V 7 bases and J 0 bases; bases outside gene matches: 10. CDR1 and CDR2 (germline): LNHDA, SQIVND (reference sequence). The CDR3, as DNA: TGTGCCAGTACCCAGGACAGGGCACCATTGAACACTGAAGCTTTCTTT. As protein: CASTQDRAPLNTEAFF.

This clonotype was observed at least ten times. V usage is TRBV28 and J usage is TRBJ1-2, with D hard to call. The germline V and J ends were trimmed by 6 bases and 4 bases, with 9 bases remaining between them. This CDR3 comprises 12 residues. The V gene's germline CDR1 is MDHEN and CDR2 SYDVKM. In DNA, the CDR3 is TGTGCCAGCAGCCGTGGACTCTATGGCTACACCTTC. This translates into CASSRGLYGYTF.

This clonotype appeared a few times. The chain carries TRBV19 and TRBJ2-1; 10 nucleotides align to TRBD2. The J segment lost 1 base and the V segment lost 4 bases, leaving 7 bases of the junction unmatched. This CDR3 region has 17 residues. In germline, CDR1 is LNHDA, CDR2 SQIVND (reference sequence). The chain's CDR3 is CASSKAGGPNSYNEQFF. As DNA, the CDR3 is TGTGCCAGTAGTAAAGCGGGGGGGCCTAATTCCTACAATGAGCAGTTCTTC.

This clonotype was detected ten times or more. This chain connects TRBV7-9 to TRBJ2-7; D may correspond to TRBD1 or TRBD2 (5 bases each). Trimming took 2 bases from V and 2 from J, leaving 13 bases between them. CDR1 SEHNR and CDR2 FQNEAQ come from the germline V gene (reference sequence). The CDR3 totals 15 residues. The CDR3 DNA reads TGTGCCAGCAGCTTAAGGGGACCACGGACCTACGAGCAGTACTTC. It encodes CASSLRGPRTYEQYF.

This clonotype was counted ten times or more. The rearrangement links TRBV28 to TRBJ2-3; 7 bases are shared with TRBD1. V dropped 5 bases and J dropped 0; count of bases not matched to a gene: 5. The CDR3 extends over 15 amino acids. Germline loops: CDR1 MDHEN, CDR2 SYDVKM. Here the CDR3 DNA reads TGTGCCAGCAGTCCGGGACAGTATAGCACAGATACGCAGTATTTT. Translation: CASSPGQYSTDTQYF. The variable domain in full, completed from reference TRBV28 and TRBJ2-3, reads DVKVTQSSRYLVKRTGEKVFLECVQDMDHENMFWYRQDPGLGLRLIYFSYDVKMKEKGDIPEGYSVSREKKERFSLILESASTNQTSMYLCASSPGQYSTDTQYFGPGTRLTVL.

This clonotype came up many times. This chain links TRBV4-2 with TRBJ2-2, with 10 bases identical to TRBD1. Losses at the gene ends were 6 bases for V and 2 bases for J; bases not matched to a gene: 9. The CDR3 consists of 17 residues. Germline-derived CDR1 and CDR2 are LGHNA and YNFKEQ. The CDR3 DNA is TGTGCCAGCAGTCGAGGACAGGGGGAAACAAACACCGGGGAGCTGTTTTTT. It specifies CASSRGQGETNTGELFF.

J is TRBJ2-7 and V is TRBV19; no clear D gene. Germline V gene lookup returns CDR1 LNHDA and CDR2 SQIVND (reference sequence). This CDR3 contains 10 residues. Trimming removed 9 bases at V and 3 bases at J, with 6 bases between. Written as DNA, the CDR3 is TGTGCCAGCACCTGCTACGAGCAGTACTTC. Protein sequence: CASTCYEQYF.

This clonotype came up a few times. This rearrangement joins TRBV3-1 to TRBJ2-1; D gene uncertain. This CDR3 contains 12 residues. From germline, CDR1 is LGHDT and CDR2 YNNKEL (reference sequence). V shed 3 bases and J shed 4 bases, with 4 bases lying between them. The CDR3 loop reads CASSQTYNEQFF. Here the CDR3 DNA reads TGTGCCAGCAGCCAGACTTACAATGAGCAGTTCTTC.

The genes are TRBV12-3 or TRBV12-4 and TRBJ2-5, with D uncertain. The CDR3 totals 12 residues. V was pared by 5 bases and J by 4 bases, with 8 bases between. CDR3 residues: CASSDPRETQYF. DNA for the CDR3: TGTGCCAGCAGTGACCCCCGAGAGACCCAGTACTTC.

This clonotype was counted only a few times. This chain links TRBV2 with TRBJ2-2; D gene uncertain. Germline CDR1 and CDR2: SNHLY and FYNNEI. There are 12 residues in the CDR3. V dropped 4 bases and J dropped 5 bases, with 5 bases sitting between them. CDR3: CASSGETGELFF. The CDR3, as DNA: TGTGCCAGCAGTGGGGAAACCGGGGAGCTGTTTTTT. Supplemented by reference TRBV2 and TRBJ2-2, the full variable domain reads EPEVTQTPSHQVTQMGQEVILRCVPISNHLYFYWYRQILGQKVEFLVSFYNNEISEKSEIFDDQFSVERPDGSNFTLKIRSTKLEDSAMYFCASSGETGELFFGEGSRLTVL.

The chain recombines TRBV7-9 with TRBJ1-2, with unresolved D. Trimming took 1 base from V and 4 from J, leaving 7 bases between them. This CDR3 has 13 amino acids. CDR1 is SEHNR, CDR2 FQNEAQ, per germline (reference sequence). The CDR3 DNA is TGTGCCAGCAGCTTAGACAGTGTCTATGGCTACACCTTC. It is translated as CASSLDSVYGYTF.

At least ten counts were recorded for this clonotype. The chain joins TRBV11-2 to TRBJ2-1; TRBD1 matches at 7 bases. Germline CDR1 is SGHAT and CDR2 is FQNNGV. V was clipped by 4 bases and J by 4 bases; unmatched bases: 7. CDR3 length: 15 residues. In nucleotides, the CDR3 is TGTGCCAGCAGCTCCCTCAGGACAGGTTACAATGAGCAGTTCTTC. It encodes CASSSLRTGYNEQFF. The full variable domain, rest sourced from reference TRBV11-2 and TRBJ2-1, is EAGVAQSPRYKIIEKRQSVAFWCNPISGHATLYWYQQILGQGPKLLIQFQNNGVVDDSQLPKDRFSAERLKGVDSTLKIQPAKLEDSAVYLCASSSLRTGYNEQFFGPGTRLTVL.

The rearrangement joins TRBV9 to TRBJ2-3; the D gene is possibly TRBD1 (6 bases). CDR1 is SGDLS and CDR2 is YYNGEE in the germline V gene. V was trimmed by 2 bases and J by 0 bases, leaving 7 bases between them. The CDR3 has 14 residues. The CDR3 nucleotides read TGTGCCAGCAGCGTCGGACAGAGCACAGATACGCAGTATTTT. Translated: CASSVGQSTDTQYF.

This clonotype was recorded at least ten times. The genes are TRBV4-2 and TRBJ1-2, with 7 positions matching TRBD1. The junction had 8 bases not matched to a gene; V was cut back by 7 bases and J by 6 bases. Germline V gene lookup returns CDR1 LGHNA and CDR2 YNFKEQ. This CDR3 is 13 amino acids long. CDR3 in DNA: TGTGCCAGCACCCAGCAGGGGGAAGATGGCTACACCTTC. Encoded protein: CASTQQGEDGYTF.

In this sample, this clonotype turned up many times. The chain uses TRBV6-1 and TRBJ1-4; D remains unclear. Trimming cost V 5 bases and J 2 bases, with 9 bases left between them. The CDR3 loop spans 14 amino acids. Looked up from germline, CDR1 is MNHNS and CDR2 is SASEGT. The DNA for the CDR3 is TGTGCCAGCAGTATGGTTTCGACTAATGAAAAACTGTTTTTT. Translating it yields CASSMVSTNEKLFF.

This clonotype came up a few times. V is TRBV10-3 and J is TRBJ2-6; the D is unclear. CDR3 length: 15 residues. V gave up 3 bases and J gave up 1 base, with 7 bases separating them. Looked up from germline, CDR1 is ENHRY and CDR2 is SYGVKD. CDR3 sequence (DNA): TGTGCCATCAGTGATGGTAGGTCTGGGGCCAACGTCCTGACTTTC. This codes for CAISDGRSGANVLTF.

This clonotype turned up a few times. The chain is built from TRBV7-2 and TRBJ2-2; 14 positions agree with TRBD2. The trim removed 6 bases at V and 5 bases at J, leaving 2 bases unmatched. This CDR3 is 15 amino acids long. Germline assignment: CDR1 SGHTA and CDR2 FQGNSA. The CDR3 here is CASSGLAGGTGELFF. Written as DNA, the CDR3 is TGTGCCAGCAGTGGACTAGCGGGAGGAACCGGGGAGCTGTTTTTT.

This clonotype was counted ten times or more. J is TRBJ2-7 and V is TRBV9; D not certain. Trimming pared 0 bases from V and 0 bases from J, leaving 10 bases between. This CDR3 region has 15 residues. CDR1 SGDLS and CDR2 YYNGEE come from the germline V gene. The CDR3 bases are TGTGCCAGCAGCGTAGAGTACTCGCCCTCCTACGAGCAGTACTTC. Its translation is CASSVEYSPSYEQYF.